The 12 T cell receptor beta chains below all came from one sample that was sequenced in a study of T cell responses to AZD1222 COVID-19 vaccine (dated by TCRdb to about 2021). The sample's time point label, decoded: about 28 days (+/-7) after the second vaccine dose. The method was the immunoSEQ multiplex PCR assay. The source is immuneACCESS, and TCRdb retained only in-frame sequences with V and J called. Part of the clones is not carried over; for the studies checked, unresolved V genes explain less than half of this, and the remainder is unexplained. A total of some 90,000 clones appear in this sample, roughly 89% of them only once. Roughly 5.1% of the sample is taken by the ten largest. This specimen was peripheral blood, taken 28 days after the second AZD1222 dose. The source of these receptors is an adult who received the AZD1222 COVID-19 vaccine.

The genes are TRBV18 and TRBJ1-1; tentative D call: TRBD1 (5 bases). Trimming removed 2 bases from V and 1 base from J, with 11 bases in between. CDR3 size: 15 residues. CDR1 is KGHSH and CDR2 is LQKENI in the germline V gene. CDR3 nucleotides: TGTGCCAGCTCACCAATCTCGGGGGGGAACACTGAAGCTTTCTTT. This codes for CASSPISGGNTEAFF.

This rearrangement joins TRBV7-9 to TRBJ2-5; no clear D. Deletions cut 5 bases from V and 3 bases from J, with 4 bases between. This CDR3 comprises 11 residues. Per germline, CDR1 SEHNR and CDR2 FQNEAQ (reference sequence). CDR3 sequence reads: CASSKEETQYF. For the CDR3, the DNA is TGTGCCAGCAGCAAAGAAGAGACCCAGTACTTC.

J is TRBJ1-4 and V is TRBV2; TRBD1 is a possible D gene (5 bases). The CDR3 spans 15 residues. V dropped 6 bases and J dropped 2 bases, with 13 bases sitting between them. CDR1 is SNHLY, CDR2 FYNNEI, per germline. The CDR3 sequence: CASRDRDGTNEKLFF. CDR3 nucleotides: TGTGCCAGCAGGGACCGGGACGGGACTAATGAAAAACTGTTTTTT.

The genes are TRBV5-4 and TRBJ2-7; D is possibly TRBD1 (6 bases). Germline CDR1 and CDR2: SGHNT and YYREEE (reference sequence). V was pared by 4 bases and J by 1 base, with 15 bases between. The CDR3 sequence is 15 residues long. The CDR3 region is CASSHNGQRSYEQYF. The CDR3 DNA reads TGTGCCAGCAGCCATAACGGACAGAGATCCTACGAGCAGTACTTC.

The chain links TRBV15 to TRBJ1-2, with TRBD1 as a possible D gene (6 bases). This CDR3 has 14 residues. The germline V gene has CDR1 LNHNV and CDR2 YYDKDF (reference sequence). Trimming took off 4 bases at V and 0 bases at J, with 9 bases between the two ends. The CDR3 here is CATSKRGSNYGYTF. CDR3 DNA sequence: TGTGCCACCAGCAAAAGGGGGTCTAACTATGGCTACACCTTC.

This clone occurred a few times. The chain recombines TRBV14 with TRBJ2-1, with D tentatively TRBD1 (5 bases). Trimming left V 4 bases short and J 7 bases short, with 17 bases between. Germline V gene data show CDR1 as SGHDN and CDR2 as FVKESK. The CDR3 runs 15 residues. The CDR3 spells CASSPIVQSGNEQFF. In DNA form, the CDR3 reads TGTGCCAGCAGCCCTATTGTGCAGTCAGGGAATGAGCAGTTCTTC.

The chain couples TRBV6-5 to TRBJ1-1, with no clear D. Per the germline V gene, CDR1 is MNHEY and CDR2 is SVGAGI. The CDR3 spans 14 residues. Trimming pared 9 bases from V and 0 bases from J, leaving 14 bases between. The CDR3 protein is CASLRWTLNTEAFF. The DNA for the CDR3 is TGTGCCAGTTTAAGGTGGACTCTGAACACTGAAGCTTTCTTT.

The chain links TRBV19 to TRBJ1-5, with D uncertain. The CDR3 has 13 amino acids. Germline V gene sequence: CDR1 LNHDA, CDR2 SQIVND (reference sequence). V was trimmed by 5 bases and J by 5 bases, leaving 10 bases between them. DNA of the CDR3: TGTGCCAGTAGTGCTCCCTCTCATCAGCCCCAGCATTTT. Translated, it gives CASSAPSHQPQHF.

This chain connects TRBV4-1 to TRBJ2-5; 8 bases agree with TRBD2. The ends lost 3 bases at V and 2 bases at J; junction bases unmatched: 14. This CDR3 comprises 18 residues. CDR1 is MGHRA, CDR2 YSYEKL, per germline. CDR3 sequence (DNA): TGCGCCAGCAGCCAGGGGCCGTCTGGGCGGGGGGTTCAAGAGACCCAGTACTTC. Its translation: CASSQGPSGRGVQETQYF.

This clone was picked up a small number of times. The CDR3 DNA reads TGTGCCAGCAGCGTAGATGTCAACTCCTACGAGCAGTACTTC. Protein: CASSVDVNSYEQYF. V usage is TRBV9 and J usage is TRBJ2-7; D unclear. CDR1 is SGDLS and CDR2 is YYNGEE in the germline V gene. V lost 0 bases to trimming and J lost 0 bases, with 7 bases between them. This CDR3 has 14 amino acids.

The rearrangement uses TRBV4-1 and TRBJ1-4; a possible D gene is TRBD1 (5 bases). V lost 4 bases to trimming and J lost 5 bases, with 17 bases between them. The CDR3 contains 16 residues. Germline assignment: CDR1 MGHRA and CDR2 YSYEKL. CDR3 residues: CASSLGGTSGNEKLFF. The CDR3 region has the DNA TGCGCCAGCAGCCTTGGTGGGACGAGCGGAAATGAAAAACTGTTTTTT.

V usage is TRBV6-5 and J usage is TRBJ1-2, with 7 bases matching TRBD1. This CDR3 spans 13 amino acids. With 6 bases clipped from V and 0 bases from J, the junction kept 1 base outside the gene matches. Per germline, CDR1 MNHEY and CDR2 SVGAGI. The CDR3 reads CASRGTANYGYTF. DNA of the CDR3: TGTGCCAGCAGAGGGACAGCTAACTATGGCTACACCTTC.